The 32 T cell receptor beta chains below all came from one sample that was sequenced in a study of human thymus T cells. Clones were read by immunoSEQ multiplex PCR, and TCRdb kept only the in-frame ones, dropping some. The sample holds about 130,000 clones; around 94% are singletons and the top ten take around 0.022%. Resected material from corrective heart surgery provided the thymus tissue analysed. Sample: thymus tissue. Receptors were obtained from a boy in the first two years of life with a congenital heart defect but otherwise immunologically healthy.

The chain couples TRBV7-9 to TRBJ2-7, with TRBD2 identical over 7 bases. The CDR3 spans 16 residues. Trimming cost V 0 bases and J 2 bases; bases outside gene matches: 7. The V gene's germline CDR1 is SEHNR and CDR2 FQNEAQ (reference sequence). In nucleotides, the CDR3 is TGTGCCAGCAGCTTAGCGCGGGGGACGGGGCCCTACGAGCAGTACTTC. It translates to CASSLARGTGPYEQYF.

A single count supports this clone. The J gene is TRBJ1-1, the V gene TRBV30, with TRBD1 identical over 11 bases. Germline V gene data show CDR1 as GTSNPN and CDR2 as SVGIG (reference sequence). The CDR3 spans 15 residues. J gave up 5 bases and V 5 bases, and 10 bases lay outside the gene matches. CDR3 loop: CAWWDRGKGGTEAFF. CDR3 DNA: TGTGCCTGGTGGGACAGGGGGAAGGGTGGGACTGAAGCTTTCTTT.

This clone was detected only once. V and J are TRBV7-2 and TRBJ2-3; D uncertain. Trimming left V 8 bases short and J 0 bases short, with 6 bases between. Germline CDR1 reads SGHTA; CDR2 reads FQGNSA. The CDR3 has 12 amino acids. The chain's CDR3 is CASRPSTDTQYF. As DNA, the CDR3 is TGTGCCAGCCGCCCTAGCACAGATACGCAGTATTTT.

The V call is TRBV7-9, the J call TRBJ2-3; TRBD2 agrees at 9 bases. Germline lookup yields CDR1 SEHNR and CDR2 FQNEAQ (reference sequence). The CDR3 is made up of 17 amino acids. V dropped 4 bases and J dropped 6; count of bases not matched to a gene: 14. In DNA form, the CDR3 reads TGTGCCAGCAGCTCCCCGGAGGGCGGGGGGGTCCAGGATACGCAGTATTTT. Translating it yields CASSSPEGGGVQDTQYF.

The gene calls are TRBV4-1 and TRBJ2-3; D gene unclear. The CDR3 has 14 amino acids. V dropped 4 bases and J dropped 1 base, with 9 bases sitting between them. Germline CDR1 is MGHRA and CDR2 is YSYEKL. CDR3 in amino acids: CASSPLRGTDTQYF. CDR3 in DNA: TGCGCCAGCAGCCCCCTACGCGGCACAGATACGCAGTATTTT.

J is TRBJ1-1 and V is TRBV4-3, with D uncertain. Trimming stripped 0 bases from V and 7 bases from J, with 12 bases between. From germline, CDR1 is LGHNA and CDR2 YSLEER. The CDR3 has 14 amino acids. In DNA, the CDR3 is TGCGCCAGCAGCCAAGATTCCCTATGGGGTGAAGCTTTCTTT. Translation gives CASSQDSLWGEAFF.

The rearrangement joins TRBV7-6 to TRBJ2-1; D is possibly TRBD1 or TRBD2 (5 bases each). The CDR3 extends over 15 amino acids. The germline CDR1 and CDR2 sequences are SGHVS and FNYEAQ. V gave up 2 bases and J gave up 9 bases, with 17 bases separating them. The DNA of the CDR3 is TGTGCCAGCAGCTTAAGGGACCGCCCCCCCGGTGAGCAGTTCTTC. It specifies CASSLRDRPPGEQFF. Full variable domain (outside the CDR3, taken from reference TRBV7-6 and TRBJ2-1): GAGVSQSPRYKVTKRGQDVALRCDPISGHVSLYWYRQALGQGPEFLTYFNYEAQQDKSGLPNDRFSAERPEGSISTLTIQRTEQRDSAMYRCASSLRDRPPGEQFFGPGTRLTVL.

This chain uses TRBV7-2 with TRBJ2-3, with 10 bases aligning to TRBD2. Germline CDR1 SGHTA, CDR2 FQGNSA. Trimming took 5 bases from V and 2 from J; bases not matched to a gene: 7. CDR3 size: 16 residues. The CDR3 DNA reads TGTGCCAGCAGCCCAGGAGCGGGGGGGTACACAGATACGCAGTATTTT. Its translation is CASSPGAGGYTDTQYF.

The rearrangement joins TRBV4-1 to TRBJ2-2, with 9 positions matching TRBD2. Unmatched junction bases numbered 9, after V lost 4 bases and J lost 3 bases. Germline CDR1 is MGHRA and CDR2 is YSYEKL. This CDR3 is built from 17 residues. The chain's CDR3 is CASSPDLGTSYTGELFF. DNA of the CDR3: TGCGCCAGCAGCCCGGACCTCGGGACTAGCTACACCGGGGAGCTGTTTTTT.

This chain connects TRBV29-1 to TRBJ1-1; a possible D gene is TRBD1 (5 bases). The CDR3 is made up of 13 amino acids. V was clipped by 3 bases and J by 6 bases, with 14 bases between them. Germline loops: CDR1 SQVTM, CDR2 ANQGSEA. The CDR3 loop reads CSVDGVRGAEAFF. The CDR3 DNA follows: TGCAGCGTTGATGGGGTTAGGGGAGCTGAAGCTTTCTTT.

The CDR3 loop is CASSFGTSGSYEQYF. CDR3 nucleotides: TGTGCCAGCAGTTTCGGGACTAGCGGATCCTACGAGCAGTACTTC. The genes are TRBV27 and TRBJ2-7; 11 bases are shared with TRBD2. Per the germline V gene, CDR1 is MNHEY and CDR2 is SMNVEV (reference sequence). V lost 3 bases and J lost 1; bases outside the gene matches: 2. The CDR3 is 15 amino acids.

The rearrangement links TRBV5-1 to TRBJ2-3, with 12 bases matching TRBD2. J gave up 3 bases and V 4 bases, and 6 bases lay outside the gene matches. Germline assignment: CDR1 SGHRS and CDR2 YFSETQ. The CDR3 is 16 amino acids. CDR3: CASSAGLAGFTDTQYF. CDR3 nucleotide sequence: TGCGCCAGCAGCGCCGGACTAGCGGGGTTTACAGATACGCAGTATTTT. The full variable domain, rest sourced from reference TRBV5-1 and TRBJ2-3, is KAGVTQTPRYLIKTRGQQVTLSCSPISGHRSVSWYQQTPGQGLQFLFEYFSETQRNKGNFPGRFSGRQFSNSRSEMNVSTLELGDSALYLCASSAGLAGFTDTQYFGPGTRLTVL.

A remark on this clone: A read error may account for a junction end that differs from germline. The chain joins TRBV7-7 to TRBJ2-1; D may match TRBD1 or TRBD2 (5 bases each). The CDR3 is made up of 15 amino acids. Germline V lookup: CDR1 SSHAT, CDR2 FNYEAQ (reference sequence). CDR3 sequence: CASSLAPGPSNEQFF. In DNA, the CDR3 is TGTGCTAGCAGCTTAGCCCCGGGACCCAGCAATGAGCAGTTCTTC.

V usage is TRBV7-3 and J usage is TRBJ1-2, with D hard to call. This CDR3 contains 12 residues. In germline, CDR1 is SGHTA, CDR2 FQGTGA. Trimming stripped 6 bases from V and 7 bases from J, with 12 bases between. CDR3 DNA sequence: TGTGCCAGCAGGCCGGGCCTTAGTGGCTACACCTTC. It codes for CASRPGLSGYTF.

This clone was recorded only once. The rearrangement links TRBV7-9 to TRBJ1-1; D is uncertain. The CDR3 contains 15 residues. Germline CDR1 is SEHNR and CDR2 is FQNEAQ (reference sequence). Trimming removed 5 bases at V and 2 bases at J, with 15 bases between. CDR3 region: CASSEGLFSNTEAFF. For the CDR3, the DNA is TGTGCCAGCAGCGAGGGCCTCTTCTCTAACACTGAAGCTTTCTTT. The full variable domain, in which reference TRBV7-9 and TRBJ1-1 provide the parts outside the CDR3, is DTGVSQNPRHKITKRGQNVTFRCDPISEHNRLYWYRQTLGQGPEFLTYFQNEAQLEKSRLLSDRFSAERPKGSFSTLEIQRTEQGDSAMYLCASSEGLFSNTEAFFGQGTRLTVV.

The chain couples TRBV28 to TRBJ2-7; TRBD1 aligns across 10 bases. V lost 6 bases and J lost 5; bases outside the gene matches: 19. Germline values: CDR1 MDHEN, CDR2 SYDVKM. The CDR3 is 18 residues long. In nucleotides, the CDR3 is TGTGCCAGCAGGACCGGGACAGGGGATTCGTATTCACATCACGAGCAGTACTTC. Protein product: CASRTGTGDSYSHHEQYF.

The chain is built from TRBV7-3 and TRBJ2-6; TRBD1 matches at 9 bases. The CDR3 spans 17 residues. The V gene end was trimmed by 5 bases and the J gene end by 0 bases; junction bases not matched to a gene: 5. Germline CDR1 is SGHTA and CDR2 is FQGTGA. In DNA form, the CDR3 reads TGTGCCAGCAGCCCGGGACAGGGACGCTCTGGGGCCAACGTCCTGACTTTC. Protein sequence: CASSPGQGRSGANVLTF.

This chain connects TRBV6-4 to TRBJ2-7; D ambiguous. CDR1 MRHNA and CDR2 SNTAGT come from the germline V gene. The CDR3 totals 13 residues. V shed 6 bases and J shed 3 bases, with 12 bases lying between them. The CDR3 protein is CASRPARIYEQYF. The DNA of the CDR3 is TGTGCCAGCAGGCCAGCTAGGATCTACGAGCAGTACTTC.

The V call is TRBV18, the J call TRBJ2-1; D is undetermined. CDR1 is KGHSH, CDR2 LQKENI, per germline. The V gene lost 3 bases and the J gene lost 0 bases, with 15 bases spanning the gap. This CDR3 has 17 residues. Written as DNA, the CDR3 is TGTGCCAGCTCACCCCCATGGCGGTGGGACTCCTACAATGAGCAGTTCTTC. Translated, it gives CASSPPWRWDSYNEQFF.

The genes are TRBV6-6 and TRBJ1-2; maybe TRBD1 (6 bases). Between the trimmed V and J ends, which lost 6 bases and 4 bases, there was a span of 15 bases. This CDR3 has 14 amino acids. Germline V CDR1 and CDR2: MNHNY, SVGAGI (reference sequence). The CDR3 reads CASRRDTPIYGYTF. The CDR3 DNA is TGTGCCAGCAGAAGGGACACCCCCATCTATGGCTACACCTTC.

The CDR3 spells CASSPLTAIYGYTF. The CDR3 bases are TGTGCCAGCAGCCCTCTGACAGCCATCTATGGCTACACCTTC. The chain employs TRBV28 and TRBJ1-2; D possibly corresponds to TRBD1 (5 bases). V lost 6 bases to trimming and J lost 4 bases, with 15 bases between them. Germline assignment: CDR1 MDHEN and CDR2 SYDVKM. The CDR3 loop spans 14 amino acids.

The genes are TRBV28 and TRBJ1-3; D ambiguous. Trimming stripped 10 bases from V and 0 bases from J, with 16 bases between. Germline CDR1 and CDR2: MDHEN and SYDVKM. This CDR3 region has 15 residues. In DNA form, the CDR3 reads TGTGCCATCCTTGTTTTCCAGCCCTCTGGAAACACCATATATTTT. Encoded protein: CAILVFQPSGNTIYF.

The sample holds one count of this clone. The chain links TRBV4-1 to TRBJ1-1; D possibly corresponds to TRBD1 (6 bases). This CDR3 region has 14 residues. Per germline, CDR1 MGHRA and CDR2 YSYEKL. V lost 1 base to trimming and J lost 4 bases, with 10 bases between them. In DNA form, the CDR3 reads TGCGCCAGCAGCCAAGCATCCAGGGGCACTGAAGCTTTCTTT. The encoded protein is CASSQASRGTEAFF.

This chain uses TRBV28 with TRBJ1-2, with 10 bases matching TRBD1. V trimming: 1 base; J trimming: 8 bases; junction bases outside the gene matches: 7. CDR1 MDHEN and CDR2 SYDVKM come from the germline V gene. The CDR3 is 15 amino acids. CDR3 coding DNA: TGTGCCAGCAGTTTATATGGGACAGGGGAACCCGGCTACACCTTC. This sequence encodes CASSLYGTGEPGYTF.

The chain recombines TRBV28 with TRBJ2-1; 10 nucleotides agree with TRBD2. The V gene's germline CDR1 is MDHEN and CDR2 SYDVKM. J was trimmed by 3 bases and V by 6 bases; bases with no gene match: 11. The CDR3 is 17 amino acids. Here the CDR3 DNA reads TGTGCCAGCAGCCCTTCTCGATTAGCGGGGGGCTACAATGAGCAGTTCTTC. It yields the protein CASSPSRLAGGYNEQFF. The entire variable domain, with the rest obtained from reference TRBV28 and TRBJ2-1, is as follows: DVKVTQSSRYLVKRTGEKVFLECVQDMDHENMFWYRQDPGLGLRLIYFSYDVKMKEKGDIPEGYSVSREKKERFSLILESASTNQTSMYLCASSPSRLAGGYNEQFFGPGTRLTVL.

The CDR3 DNA sequence: TGTGCCAGCTCAGCAGAGACAGGGGAAGGGTACGAGCAGTACTTC. This gives the protein CASSAETGEGYEQYF. This rearrangement joins TRBV18 to TRBJ2-7, with 8 bases aligning to TRBD1. This CDR3 has 15 residues. From germline, CDR1 is KGHSH and CDR2 LQKENI. V was pared by 5 bases and J by 4 bases, with 10 bases of the junction left unmatched.

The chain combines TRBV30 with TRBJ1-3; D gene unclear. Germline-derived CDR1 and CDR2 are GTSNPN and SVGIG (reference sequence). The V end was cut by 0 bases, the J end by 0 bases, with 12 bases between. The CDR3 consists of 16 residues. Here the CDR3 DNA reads TGTGCCTGGAGTGTAAGGCACGGCGACTCTGGAAACACCATATATTTT. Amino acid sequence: CAWSVRHGDSGNTIYF.

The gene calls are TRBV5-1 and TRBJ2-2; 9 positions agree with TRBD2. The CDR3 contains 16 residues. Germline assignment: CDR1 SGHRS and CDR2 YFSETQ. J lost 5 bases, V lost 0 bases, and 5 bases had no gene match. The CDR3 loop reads CASSLGTSVRTGELFF. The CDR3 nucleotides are TGCGCCAGCAGCTTGGGGACTAGCGTGAGGACCGGGGAGCTGTTTTTT.

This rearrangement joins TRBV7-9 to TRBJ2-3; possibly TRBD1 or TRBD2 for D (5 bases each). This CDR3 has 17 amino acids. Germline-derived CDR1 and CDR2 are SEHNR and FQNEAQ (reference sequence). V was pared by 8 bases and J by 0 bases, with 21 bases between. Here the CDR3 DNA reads TGTGCCAGCGATCCGGGACCGTCGGCTTTAAGCACAGATACGCAGTATTTT. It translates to CASDPGPSALSTDTQYF.

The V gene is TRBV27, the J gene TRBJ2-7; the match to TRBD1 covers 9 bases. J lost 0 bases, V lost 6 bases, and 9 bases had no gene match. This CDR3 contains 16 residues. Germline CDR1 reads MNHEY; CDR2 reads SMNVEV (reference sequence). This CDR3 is CASRVNRDRDSYEQYF. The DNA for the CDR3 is TGTGCCAGCAGAGTAAACCGGGACAGGGACTCCTACGAGCAGTACTTC.

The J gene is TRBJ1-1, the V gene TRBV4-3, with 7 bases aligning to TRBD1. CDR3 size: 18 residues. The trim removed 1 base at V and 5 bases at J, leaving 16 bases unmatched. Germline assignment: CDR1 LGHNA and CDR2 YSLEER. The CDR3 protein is CASSQGGTPDRVETEAFF. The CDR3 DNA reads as TGCGCCAGCAGCCAAGGAGGGACCCCCGACAGGGTAGAAACTGAAGCTTTCTTT.

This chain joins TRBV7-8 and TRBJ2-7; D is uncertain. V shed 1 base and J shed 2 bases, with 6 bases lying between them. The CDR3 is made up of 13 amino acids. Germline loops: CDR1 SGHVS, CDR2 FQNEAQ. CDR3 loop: CASSLGHPYEQYF. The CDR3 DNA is TGTGCCAGCAGCTTAGGACACCCCTACGAGCAGTACTTC. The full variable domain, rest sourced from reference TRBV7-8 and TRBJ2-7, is GAGVSQSPRYKVAKRGQDVALRCDPISGHVSLFWYQQALGQGPEFLTYFQNEAQLDKSGLPSDRFFAERPEGSVSTLKIQRTQQEDSAVYLCASSLGHPYEQYFGPGTRLTVT.